This TCR beta chain was captured by sequencing in a study of CD8+ T cells in alopecia areata. As for the study in general: Tofacitinib administration to treated patients was oral, at 5 to 10 mg twice daily.

Germline CDR1 reads SGHTA; CDR2 reads FQGNSA. V lost 5 bases, J lost 2 bases, and 9 bases lay in between. CDR3 length: 13 residues. With regard to this clone: Its antigen remains unknown.

Study-wide results and limits: Scalp lesions, especially in alopecia totalis/universalis, had higher clonality than normal scalp. Clarity of TCR sharing across patients fell short of that in mice, possibly HLA-related.

Alopecia areata patients had lesional scalp punch biopsies and peripheral blood taken from them. RNA extraction and reverse transcription yielded cDNA as sequencing template. Using immunoSEQ multiplex PCR, the repertoire was profiled, and TCRdb retains in-frame clones only, with some absent. The table has approximately 61,000 clones, 95% to 97% seen once; the top ten hold under 30%. The rearrangement joins TRBV7-2 to TRBJ1-1, with D unresolved. The sample consisted of CD8+ T cells sorted from blood, taken at week 0. The receptor's source is a human donor with alopecia areata. CDR3 nucleotides: TGTGCCAGCAGCGTCGAGATAAACACTGAAGCTTTCTTT. Protein: CASSVEINTEAFF. The whole variable domain, filled in from reference TRBV7-2 and TRBJ1-1, reads GAGVSQSPSNKVTEKGKDVELRCDPISGHTALYWYRQSLGQGLEFLIYFQGNSAPDKSGLPSDRFSAERTGGSVSTLTIQRTQQEDSAVYLCASSVEINTEAFFGQGTRLTVV.